The 17 T cell receptor beta chains reported below all come from one sample, sequenced in a study of read filtering for tumor transcriptome and immune sequencing. From 300 to 450 ng of RNA, a library with molecular barcoded alpha/delta and beta/gamma adaptors was made. MiXCR, applied by TCRdb to the reads, yields one record per CDR3 protein. This table holds 100,000 to 150,000 distinct CDR3 sequences, 10% to 15% found once. Sample: a population of CD138-negative cells sorted from bone marrow. Receptors originate from a donor aged 40 or older with multiple myeloma.

For this clonotype: One base away lies a much larger clone, so this may be a sequencing read error. The V call is TRBV28, the J call TRBJ2-4, with D possibly called TRBD1 or TRBD2 (5 bases each). The CDR3 consists of 11 residues. V lost 8 bases and J 8 bases, leaving 10 bases between the germline ends. Germline CDR1 reads MDHEN; CDR2 reads SYDVKM. The DNA for the CDR3 is TGTGCCAGCTCCGGGACGTACATTCAGTACTTC. As protein: CASSGTYIQYF. Filled out from reference TRBV28 and TRBJ2-4, the complete variable domain reads DVKVTQSSRYLVKRTGEKVFLECVQDMDHENMFWYRQDPGLGLRLIYFSYDVKMKEKGDIPEGYSVSREKKERFSLILESASTNQTSMYLCASSGTYIQYFGAGTRLSVL.

This clonotype has ten or more counts. The chain employs TRBV20-1 and TRBJ1-1, with D maybe TRBD1 (5 bases). Germline V gene sequence: CDR1 DFQATT, CDR2 SNEGSKA (reference sequence). Trimming took 3 bases from V and 2 from J, leaving 19 bases between them. This CDR3 region has 16 residues. The CDR3 DNA reads TGCAGTGCTAGTGGGGGAGGAACGGGGGTTAACACTGAAGCTTTCTTT. The encoded protein is CSASGGGTGVNTEAFF.

This clonotype was found many times. The chain is built from TRBV9 and TRBJ2-2; 8 bases align to TRBD2. CDR1 SGDLS and CDR2 YYNGEE come from the germline V gene. This CDR3 region has 15 residues. J gave up 3 bases and V 3 bases, and 4 bases lay outside the gene matches. CDR3 region: CASSEAGVDTGELFF. The CDR3 coding sequence is TGTGCCAGCAGCGAAGCGGGGGTCGACACCGGGGAGCTGTTTTTT. Complete variable domain (other parts from reference TRBV9 and TRBJ2-2): DSGVTQTPKHLITATGQRVTLRCSPRSGDLSVYWYQQSLDQGLQFLIQYYNGEERAKGNILERFSAQQFPDLHSELNLSSLELGDSALYFCASSEAGVDTGELFFGEGSRLTVL.

This clonotype appeared many times. The chain couples TRBV20-1 to TRBJ2-1; TRBD2 matches 13 bases. Per the germline V gene, CDR1 is DFQATT and CDR2 is SNEGSKA (reference sequence). The CDR3 has 17 residues. V shed 0 bases and J 7 bases; nucleotides not matched to a gene: 9. CDR3 residues: CSARDPETSGGYNEQFF. The CDR3 DNA reads TGCAGTGCTAGAGACCCCGAGACTAGCGGGGGGTATAATGAGCAGTTCTTC.

The CDR3 is CSAPPSGGRSYEQYF. CDR3 DNA: TGCAGTGCGCCCCCTAGCGGGGGGCGCTCCTACGAGCAGTACTTC. The rearrangement links TRBV20-1 to TRBJ2-7; 11 nucleotides match TRBD2. Trimming took 6 bases from V and 0 from J; bases not matched to a gene: 7. CDR3 length equals 15 residues. Germline V gene sequence: CDR1 DFQATT, CDR2 SNEGSKA (reference sequence).

The sample holds many counts of this clonotype. The chain has TRBV29-1 and TRBJ2-1; D gene uncertain. The CDR3 contains 14 residues. Trimming took 1 base from V and 9 from J, leaving 16 bases between them. Germline V CDR1 and CDR2: SQVTM, ANQGSEA. CDR3 nucleotide sequence: TGCAGCGTTGAAGGGTCCGTAAACTGGGGTGAGCAGTTCTTC. Residues: CSVEGSVNWGEQFF.

Regarding this clonotype: A much more abundant neighbour one base away suggests this may be a read error. V and J are TRBV5-1 and TRBJ2-1, with 9 bases matching TRBD2. The CDR3 contains 14 residues. Germline V lookup: CDR1 SGHRS, CDR2 YFSETQ. With 5 bases clipped from V and 8 bases from J, the junction kept 8 bases outside the gene matches. The DNA of the CDR3 is TGCGCCAGCAGATGGGTTAGCGGGAGCTATGAGCAGTTCTTC. Protein product: CASRWVSGSYEQFF.

This clonotype was observed at least ten times. V gene TRBV20-1 combines with J gene TRBJ2-5, with D possibly called TRBD1 or TRBD2 (5 bases each). Germline-derived CDR1 and CDR2 are DFQATT and SNEGSKA (reference sequence). The V gene lost 6 bases and the J gene lost 5 bases, with 16 bases spanning the gap. CDR3 length: 13 residues. CDR3: CSATRGVRETQYF. The CDR3 bases are TGCAGTGCCACGAGGGGAGTTAGGGAGACCCAGTACTTC.

This clonotype was observed at least ten times. J is TRBJ1-2 and V is TRBV29-1, with a weak D call TRBD1 (5 bases). The CDR3 sequence is 12 residues long. Germline CDR1 is SQVTM and CDR2 is ANQGSEA. V gave up 4 bases and J gave up 4 bases, with 10 bases separating them. CDR3 nucleotides: TGCAGCGTTGTGACGACAGCCTATGGCTACACCTTC. Amino acid sequence: CSVVTTAYGYTF.

In this sample, this clonotype turned up many times. CDR3 in amino acids: CSVRAGDYNEQFF. As DNA, the CDR3 is TGCAGCGTGCGAGCGGGAGACTACAATGAGCAGTTCTTC. The gene calls are TRBV29-1 and TRBJ2-1; 8 bases line up with TRBD2. Germline loops: CDR1 SQVTM, CDR2 ANQGSEA. The length of the CDR3 is 13 residues. J gave up 3 bases and V 6 bases, and 4 bases lay outside the gene matches.

This clonotype was counted many times. The chain combines TRBV13 with TRBJ2-1; D not resolved. V lost 8 bases to trimming and J lost 0 bases, with 11 bases between them. Germline V gene sequence: CDR1 PRHDT, CDR2 FYEKMQ (reference sequence). The CDR3 is 14 amino acids. Written as DNA, the CDR3 is TGTGCCAGCTCGGTGGATAGCTCCTACAATGAGCAGTTCTTC. Residues: CASSVDSSYNEQFF.

To note about this clonotype: Since a much larger clone is just one base distant, this may be a read error. This rearrangement joins TRBV5-4 to TRBJ2-1; weak D call: TRBD2 (6 bases). V was pared by 0 bases and J by 9 bases, with 16 bases between. Germline V CDR1 and CDR2: SGHNT, YYREEE (reference sequence). The CDR3 is 15 residues long. Here the CDR3 DNA reads TGTGCCAGCAGCTTGGCCGGGACTCCTCACAGTGAGCAGTTCTTC. Translation gives CASSLAGTPHSEQFF. The full variable domain, with the rest looked up from reference TRBV5-4 and TRBJ2-1, is ETGVTQSPTHLIKTRGQQVTLRCSSQSGHNTVSWYQQALGQGPQFIFQYYREEENGRGNFPPRFSGLQFPNYSSELNVNALELDDSALYLCASSLAGTPHSEQFFGPGTRLTVL.

This clonotype was seen ten or more times. The rearrangement uses TRBV29-1 and TRBJ2-3, with D maybe TRBD2 (5 bases). Germline loops: CDR1 SQVTM, CDR2 ANQGSEA. This CDR3 comprises 14 residues. V lost 0 bases to trimming and J lost 0 bases, with 7 bases between them. The CDR3 region has the DNA TGCAGCGTTGAAGAACTAGGGAGCACAGATACGCAGTATTTT. It is translated as CSVEELGSTDTQYF.

This clonotype was seen repeatedly, ten times or more. The chain is built from TRBV4-1 and TRBJ2-2, with D hard to call. The CDR3 spans 14 residues. With 4 bases removed from V and 6 bases from J, the gap between germline ends came to 12 bases. Germline CDR1 reads MGHRA; CDR2 reads YSYEKL. This chain's CDR3 is CASSRTKDAGELFF. CDR3 DNA: TGCGCCAGCAGCCGGACCAAGGACGCCGGGGAGCTGTTTTTT.

In this sample, this clonotype turned up many times. This chain joins TRBV19 and TRBJ1-6, with D perhaps matching TRBD1 (6 bases). The germline gives CDR1 LNHDA, CDR2 SQIVND (reference sequence). The CDR3 runs 16 residues. Trimming took off 3 bases at V and 5 bases at J, with 14 bases between the two ends. Here the CDR3 DNA reads TGTGCCAGTAGTATCGGCCGGGGGCCTCATAATTCACCCCTCCACTTT. Translation: CASSIGRGPHNSPLHF. Drawing the rest from reference TRBV19 and TRBJ1-6, the complete variable domain is DGGITQSPKYLFRKEGQNVTLSCEQNLNHDAMYWYRQDPGQGLRLIYYSQIVNDFQKGDIAEGYSVSREKKESFPLTVTSAQKNPTAFYLCASSIGRGPHNSPLHFGNGTRLTVT.

Details on this clonotype: A read error may explain this, as a much larger clone is one base away. The J gene is TRBJ2-5, the V gene TRBV11-2; no clear D gene. Trimming shortened V by 5 bases and J by 13 bases, and 26 bases separated the two germline ends. The CDR3 runs 15 residues. Germline CDR1 and CDR2: SGHAT and FQNNGV. This CDR3 is CASSPAGPAYEARYF. CDR3 DNA sequence: TGTGCCAGCAGCCCCGCCGGGCCTGCTTACGAGGCCCGGTACTTC.

There are many counts of this clonotype. The chain uses TRBV6-5 and TRBJ2-3, with 12 bases that match TRBD1. The CDR3 has 16 amino acids. With 0 bases clipped from V and 5 bases from J, the junction kept 3 bases outside the gene matches. The germline CDR1 and CDR2 sequences are MNHEY and SVGAGI. The CDR3 loop is CASSYSGQGAGDTQYF. The CDR3 DNA reads as TGTGCCAGCAGTTACTCGGGACAGGGGGCCGGAGATACGCAGTATTTT.